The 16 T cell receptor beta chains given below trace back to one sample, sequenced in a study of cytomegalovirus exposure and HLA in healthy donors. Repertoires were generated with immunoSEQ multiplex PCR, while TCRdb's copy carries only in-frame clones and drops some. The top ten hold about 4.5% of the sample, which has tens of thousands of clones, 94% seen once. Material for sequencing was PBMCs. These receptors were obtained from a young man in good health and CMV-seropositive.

The CDR3 DNA is TGTGCTAGTGGGTCCACAGGGGTCGGGCAGCCCCAGCATTTT. It yields the protein CASGSTGVGQPQHF. The rearrangement joins TRBV12-5 to TRBJ1-5, with TRBD1 identical over 7 bases. Germline assignment: CDR1 LGHNT and CDR2 FRNRAP. The ends lost 6 bases at V and 7 bases at J; junction bases unmatched: 9. The CDR3 contains 14 residues.

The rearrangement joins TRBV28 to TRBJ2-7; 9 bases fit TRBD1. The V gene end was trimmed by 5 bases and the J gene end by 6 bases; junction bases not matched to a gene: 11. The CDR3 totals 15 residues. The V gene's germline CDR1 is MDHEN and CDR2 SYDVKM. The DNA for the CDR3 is TGTGCCAGCAGTCCCGGGACAGGGTTCTCCGGCGAGCAGTACTTC. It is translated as CASSPGTGFSGEQYF.

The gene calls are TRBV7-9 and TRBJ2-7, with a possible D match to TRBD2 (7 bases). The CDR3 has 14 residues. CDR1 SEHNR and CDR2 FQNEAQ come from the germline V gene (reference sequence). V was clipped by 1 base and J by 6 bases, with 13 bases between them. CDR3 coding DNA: TGTGCCAGCAGCTTAGGTGGACAGCGGGGCGAGCAGTACTTC. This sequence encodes CASSLGGQRGEQYF.

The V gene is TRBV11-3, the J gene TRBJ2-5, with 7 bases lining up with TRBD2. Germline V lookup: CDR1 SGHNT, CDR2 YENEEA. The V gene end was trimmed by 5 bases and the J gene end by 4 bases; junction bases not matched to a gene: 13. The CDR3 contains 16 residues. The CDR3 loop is CASSPGTTPEGETQYF. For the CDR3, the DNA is TGTGCCAGCAGCCCGGGGACTACCCCCGAAGGAGAGACCCAGTACTTC.

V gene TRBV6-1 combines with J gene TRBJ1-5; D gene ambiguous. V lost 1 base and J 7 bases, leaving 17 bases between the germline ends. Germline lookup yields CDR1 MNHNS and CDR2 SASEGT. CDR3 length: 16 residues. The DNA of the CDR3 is TGTGCCAGCAGTGAAGGGGTTGGCTGGACGGGGCAGCCCCAGCATTTT. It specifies CASSEGVGWTGQPQHF.

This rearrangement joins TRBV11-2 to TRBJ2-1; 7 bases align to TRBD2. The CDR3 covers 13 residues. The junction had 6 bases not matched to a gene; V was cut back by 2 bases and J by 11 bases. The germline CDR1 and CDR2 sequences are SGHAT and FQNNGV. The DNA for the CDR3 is TGTGCCAGCAGCTTACGTAGCGGGCCACAGCAGTTCTTC. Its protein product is CASSLRSGPQQFF. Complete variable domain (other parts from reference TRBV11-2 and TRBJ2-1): EAGVAQSPRYKIIEKRQSVAFWCNPISGHATLYWYQQILGQGPKLLIQFQNNGVVDDSQLPKDRFSAERLKGVDSTLKIQPAKLEDSAVYLCASSLRSGPQQFFGPGTRLTVL.

In nucleotides, the CDR3 is TGTGCCAGCAGCGCGCCGGGACAGGGCTGGACCCTCCACTTT. Translation gives CASSAPGQGWTLHF. V and J are TRBV5-6 and TRBJ1-6, with TRBD1 identical over 9 bases. CDR3 length: 14 amino acids. CDR1 and CDR2 (germline): SGHDT, YYEEEE. The V and J ends lost 4 bases and 14 bases, in that order; junction bases with no gene match: 10.

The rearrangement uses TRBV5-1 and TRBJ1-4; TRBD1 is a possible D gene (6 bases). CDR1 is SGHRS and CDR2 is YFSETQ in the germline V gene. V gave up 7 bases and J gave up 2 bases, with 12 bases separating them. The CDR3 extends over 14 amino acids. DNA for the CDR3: TGCGCCAGCGCCACAGGGTCGACTAATGAAAAACTGTTTTTT. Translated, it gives CASATGSTNEKLFF.

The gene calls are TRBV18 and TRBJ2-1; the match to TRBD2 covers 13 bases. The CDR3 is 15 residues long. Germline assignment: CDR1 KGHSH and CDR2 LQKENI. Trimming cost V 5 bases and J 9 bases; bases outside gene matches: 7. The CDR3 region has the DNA TGTGCCAGCTCAGCCGGGACTAGCGGGATGGGTGAGCAGTTCTTC. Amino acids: CASSAGTSGMGEQFF.

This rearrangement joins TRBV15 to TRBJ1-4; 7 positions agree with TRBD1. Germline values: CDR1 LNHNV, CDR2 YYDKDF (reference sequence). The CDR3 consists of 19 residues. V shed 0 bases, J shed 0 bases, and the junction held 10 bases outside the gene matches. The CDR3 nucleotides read TGTGCCACCAGCAGAGATAAAGGAGGGGGCTTTACAACTAATGAAAAACTGTTTTTT. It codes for CATSRDKGGGFTTNEKLFF.

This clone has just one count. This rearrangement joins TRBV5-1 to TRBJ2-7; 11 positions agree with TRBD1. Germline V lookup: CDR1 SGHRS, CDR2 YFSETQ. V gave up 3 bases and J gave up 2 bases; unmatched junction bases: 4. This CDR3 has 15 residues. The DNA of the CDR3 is TGCGCCAGCAGCTCTACGGGACAGGGGGCCTACGAGCAGTACTTC. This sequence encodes CASSSTGQGAYEQYF.

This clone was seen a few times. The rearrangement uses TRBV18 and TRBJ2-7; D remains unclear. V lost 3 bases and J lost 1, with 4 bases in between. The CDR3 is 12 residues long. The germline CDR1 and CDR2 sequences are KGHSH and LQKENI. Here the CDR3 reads CASSPQSYEQYF. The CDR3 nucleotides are TGTGCCAGCTCACCGCAGTCCTACGAGCAGTACTTC.

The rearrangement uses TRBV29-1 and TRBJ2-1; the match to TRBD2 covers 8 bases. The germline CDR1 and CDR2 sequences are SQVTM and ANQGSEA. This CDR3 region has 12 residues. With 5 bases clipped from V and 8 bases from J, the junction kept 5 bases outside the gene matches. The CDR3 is CSVYGGADEQFF. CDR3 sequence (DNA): TGCAGCGTTTACGGGGGGGCTGATGAGCAGTTCTTC.

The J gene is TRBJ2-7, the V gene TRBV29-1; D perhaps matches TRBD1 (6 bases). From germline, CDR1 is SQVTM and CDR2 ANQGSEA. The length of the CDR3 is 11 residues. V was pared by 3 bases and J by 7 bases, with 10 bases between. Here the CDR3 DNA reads TGCAGCGTTGACAGGGGCCGGGAGCAGTACTTC. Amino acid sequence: CSVDRGREQYF.

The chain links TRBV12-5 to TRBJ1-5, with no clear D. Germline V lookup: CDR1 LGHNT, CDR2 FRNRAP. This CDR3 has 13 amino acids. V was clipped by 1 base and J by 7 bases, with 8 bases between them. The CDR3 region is CASGLDEEQPQHF. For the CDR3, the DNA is TGTGCTAGTGGTTTGGACGAGGAACAGCCCCAGCATTTT.

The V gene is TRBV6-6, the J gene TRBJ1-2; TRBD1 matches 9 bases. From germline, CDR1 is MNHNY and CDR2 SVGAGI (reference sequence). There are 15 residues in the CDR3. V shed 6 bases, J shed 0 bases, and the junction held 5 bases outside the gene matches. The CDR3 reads CASRSGQGPNYGYTF. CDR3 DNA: TGTGCCAGCAGATCCGGACAGGGGCCTAACTATGGCTACACCTTC.